The sequence of this T cell receptor (beta chain) was determined in a study of beta chain features in type 1 diabetes. Study-wide results and limits: For Type 1 diabetes patients, all four CD4+ subsets carried TCRB CDR3s that were moderately but significantly shorter. Sequencing from cDNA could over-represent high-TCR-expressing cells.

Deletions cut 0 bases from V and 2 bases from J, with 11 bases between. There are 16 residues in the CDR3. The germline V gene encodes CDR1 LGHNT and CDR2 FRNRAP. Sequenced material consisted of expressed TCRB transcripts (all of the isolated RNA was reverse transcribed). Naive, central memory and regulatory T cell samples yielded a few million reads on average. TCRdb keeps only in-frame clones here, not all; method: immunoSEQ multiplex PCR. The sample consists of 550,000 to 850,000 clones, about an eighth of them appearing once. Regarding this clone: The antigen remains undetermined.

V usage is TRBV12-5 and J usage is TRBJ1-5; D not certain. The sequenced sample was naive CD4+ T cells from blood. The source of this sequence is a man aged 18 to 30 with type 1 diabetes. CDR3 DNA sequence: TGTGCTAGTGGTTTGGTACTTGACACCCGCAATCAGCCCCAGCATTTT. This sequence encodes CASGLVLDTRNQPQHF.